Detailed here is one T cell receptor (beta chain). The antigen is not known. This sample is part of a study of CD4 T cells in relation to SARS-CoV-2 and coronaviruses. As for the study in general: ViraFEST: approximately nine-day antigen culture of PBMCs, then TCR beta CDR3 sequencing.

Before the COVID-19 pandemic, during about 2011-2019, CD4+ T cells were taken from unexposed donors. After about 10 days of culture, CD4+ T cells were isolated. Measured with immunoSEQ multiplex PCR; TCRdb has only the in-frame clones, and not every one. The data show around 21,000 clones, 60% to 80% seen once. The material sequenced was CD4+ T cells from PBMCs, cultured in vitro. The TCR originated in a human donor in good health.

The CDR3 loop is CASSFGDNSPLHF. For the CDR3, the DNA is TGTGCCAGCAGTTTCGGAGATAATTCACCCCTCCACTTT. The chain is built from TRBV12-3 or TRBV12-4 and TRBJ1-6; the D is unclear. There are 13 residues in the CDR3. V lost 3 bases to trimming and J lost 5 bases, with 5 bases between them.